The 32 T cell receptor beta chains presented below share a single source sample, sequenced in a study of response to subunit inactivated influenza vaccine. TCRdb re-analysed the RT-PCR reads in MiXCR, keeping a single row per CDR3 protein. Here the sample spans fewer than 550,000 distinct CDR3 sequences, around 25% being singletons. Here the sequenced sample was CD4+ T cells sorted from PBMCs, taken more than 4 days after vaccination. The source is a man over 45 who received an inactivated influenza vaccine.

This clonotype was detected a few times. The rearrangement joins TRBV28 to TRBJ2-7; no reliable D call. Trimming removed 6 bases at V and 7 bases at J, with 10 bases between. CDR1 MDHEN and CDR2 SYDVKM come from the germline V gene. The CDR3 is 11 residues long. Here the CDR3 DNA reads TGTGCCAGCAGAATACCGGGTGAGCAGTACTTC. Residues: CASRIPGEQYF.

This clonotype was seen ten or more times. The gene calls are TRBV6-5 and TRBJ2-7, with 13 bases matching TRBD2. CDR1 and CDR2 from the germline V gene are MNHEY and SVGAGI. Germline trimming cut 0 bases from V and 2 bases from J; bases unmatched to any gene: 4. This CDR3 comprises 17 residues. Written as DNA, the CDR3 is TGTGCCAGCAGTTACTCAGCCGGGACTAGCGGGACCTACGAGCAGTACTTC. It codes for CASSYSAGTSGTYEQYF.

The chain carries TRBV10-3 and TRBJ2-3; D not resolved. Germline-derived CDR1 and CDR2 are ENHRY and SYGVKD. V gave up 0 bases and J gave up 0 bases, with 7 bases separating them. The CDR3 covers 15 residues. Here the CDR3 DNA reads TGTGCCATCAGTGAGTCCGGGCTCAGCACAGATACGCAGTATTTT. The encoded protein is CAISESGLSTDTQYF.

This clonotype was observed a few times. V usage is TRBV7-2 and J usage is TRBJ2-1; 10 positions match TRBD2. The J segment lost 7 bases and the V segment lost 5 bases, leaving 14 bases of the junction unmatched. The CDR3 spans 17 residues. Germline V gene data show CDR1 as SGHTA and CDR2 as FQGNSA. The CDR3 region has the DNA TGTGCCAGCAGCCCAGCCACTCTAGCGGGAGCTTGGAATGAGCAGTTCTTC. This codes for CASSPATLAGAWNEQFF.

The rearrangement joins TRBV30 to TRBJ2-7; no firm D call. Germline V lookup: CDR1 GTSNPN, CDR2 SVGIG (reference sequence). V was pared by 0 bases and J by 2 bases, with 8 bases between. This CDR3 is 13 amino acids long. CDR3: CAWSVRGPYEQYF. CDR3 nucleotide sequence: TGTGCCTGGAGTGTAAGAGGACCCTACGAGCAGTACTTC.

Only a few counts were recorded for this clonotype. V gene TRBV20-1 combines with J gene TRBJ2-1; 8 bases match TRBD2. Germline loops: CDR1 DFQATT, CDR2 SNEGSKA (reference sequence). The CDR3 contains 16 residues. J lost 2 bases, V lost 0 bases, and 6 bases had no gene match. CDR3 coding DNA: TGCAGTGCTAGAGATATAACTAGCGGAACCTACAATGAGCAGTTCTTC. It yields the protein CSARDITSGTYNEQFF.

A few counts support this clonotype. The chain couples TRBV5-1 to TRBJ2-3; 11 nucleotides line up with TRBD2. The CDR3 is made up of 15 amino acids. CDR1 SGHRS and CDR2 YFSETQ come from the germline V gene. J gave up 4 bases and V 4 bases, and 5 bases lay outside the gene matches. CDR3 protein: CASSVGTSGSDTQYF. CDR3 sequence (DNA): TGCGCCAGCAGCGTAGGGACTAGCGGCTCAGATACGCAGTATTTT.

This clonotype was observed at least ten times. The CDR3 spells CSVVGLAASYNEQFF. The CDR3, as DNA: TGCAGCGTTGTAGGACTAGCGGCCTCCTACAATGAGCAGTTCTTC. This chain links TRBV29-1 with TRBJ2-1; 10 bases agree with TRBD2. The CDR3 covers 15 residues. In germline, CDR1 is SQVTM, CDR2 ANQGSEA. The V and J ends lost 4 bases and 0 bases, in that order; junction bases with no gene match: 3.

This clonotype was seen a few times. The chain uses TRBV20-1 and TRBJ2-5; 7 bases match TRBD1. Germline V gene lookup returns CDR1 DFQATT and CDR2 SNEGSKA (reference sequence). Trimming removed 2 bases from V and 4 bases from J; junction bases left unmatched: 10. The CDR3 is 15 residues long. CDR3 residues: CSARPYDRVGETQYF. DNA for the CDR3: TGCAGTGCTAGACCTTACGACAGGGTTGGAGAGACCCAGTACTTC.

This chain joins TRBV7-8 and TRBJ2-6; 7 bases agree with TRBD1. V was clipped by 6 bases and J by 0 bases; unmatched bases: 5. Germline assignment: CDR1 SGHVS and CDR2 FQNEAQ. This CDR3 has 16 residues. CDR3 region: CASRKGQYSGANVLTF. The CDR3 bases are TGTGCCAGCAGAAAGGGACAGTACTCTGGGGCCAACGTCCTGACTTTC.

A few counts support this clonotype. CDR3 sequence reads: CSVDWRQRNTEAFF. CDR3 bases: TGCAGCGTTGACTGGCGTCAGAGGAACACTGAAGCTTTCTTT. The gene calls are TRBV29-1 and TRBJ1-1; D unclear. CDR3 size: 14 residues. Per germline, CDR1 SQVTM and CDR2 ANQGSEA. V lost 3 bases and J 1 base, leaving 12 bases between the germline ends.

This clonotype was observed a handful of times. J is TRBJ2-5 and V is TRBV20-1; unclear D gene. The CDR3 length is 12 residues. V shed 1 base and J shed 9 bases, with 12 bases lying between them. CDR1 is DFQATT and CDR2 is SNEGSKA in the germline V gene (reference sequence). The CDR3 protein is CSARVLGGAQYF. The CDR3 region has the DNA TGCAGTGCTAGAGTCCTGGGTGGGGCCCAGTACTTC.

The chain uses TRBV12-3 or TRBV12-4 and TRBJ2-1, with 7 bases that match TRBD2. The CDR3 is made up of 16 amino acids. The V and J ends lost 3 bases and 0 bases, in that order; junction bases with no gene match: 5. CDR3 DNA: TGTGCCAGCAGTTTTGGCCGGGACTACTCCTACAATGAGCAGTTCTTC. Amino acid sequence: CASSFGRDYSYNEQFF.

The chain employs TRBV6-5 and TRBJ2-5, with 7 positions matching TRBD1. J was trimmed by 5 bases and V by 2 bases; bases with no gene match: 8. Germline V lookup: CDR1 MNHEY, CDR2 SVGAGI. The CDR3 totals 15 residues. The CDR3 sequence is CASSYDGTAGETQYF. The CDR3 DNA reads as TGTGCCAGCAGTTACGACGGGACAGCCGGGGAGACCCAGTACTTC.

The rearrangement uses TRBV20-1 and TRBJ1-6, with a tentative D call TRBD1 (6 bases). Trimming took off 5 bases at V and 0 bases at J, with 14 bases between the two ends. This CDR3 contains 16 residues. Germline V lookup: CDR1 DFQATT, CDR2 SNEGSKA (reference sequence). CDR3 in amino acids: CSAPGGPSSYNSPLHF. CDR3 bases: TGCAGTGCTCCTGGGGGGCCGAGCTCCTATAATTCACCCCTCCACTTT.

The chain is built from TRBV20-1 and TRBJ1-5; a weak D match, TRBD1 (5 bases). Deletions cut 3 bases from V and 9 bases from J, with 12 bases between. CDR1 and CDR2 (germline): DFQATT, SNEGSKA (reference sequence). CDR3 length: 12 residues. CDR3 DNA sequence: TGCAGTGCTAGTGGGGGGTTCACGCCCCAGCATTTT. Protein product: CSASGGFTPQHF.

For the CDR3, the DNA is TGTGCCAGCAGTGAGTACCGGGGGACCCAGTACTTC. This encodes CASSEYRGTQYF. The chain employs TRBV27 and TRBJ2-5, with D possibly TRBD2 on 5 matching bases. Trimming shortened V by 5 bases and J by 7 bases, and 11 bases separated the two germline ends. The germline gives CDR1 MNHEY, CDR2 SMNVEV (reference sequence). There are 12 residues in the CDR3.

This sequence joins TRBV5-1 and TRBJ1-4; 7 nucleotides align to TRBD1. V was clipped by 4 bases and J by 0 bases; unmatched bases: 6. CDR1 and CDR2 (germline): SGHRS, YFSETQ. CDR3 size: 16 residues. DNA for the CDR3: TGCGCCAGCAGCGCAGGAGGGGGCGCAACTAATGAAAAACTGTTTTTT. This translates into CASSAGGGATNEKLFF. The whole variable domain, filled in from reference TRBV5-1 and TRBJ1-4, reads KAGVTQTPRYLIKTRGQQVTLSCSPISGHRSVSWYQQTPGQGLQFLFEYFSETQRNKGNFPGRFSGRQFSNSRSEMNVSTLELGDSALYLCASSAGGGATNEKLFFGSGTQLSVL.

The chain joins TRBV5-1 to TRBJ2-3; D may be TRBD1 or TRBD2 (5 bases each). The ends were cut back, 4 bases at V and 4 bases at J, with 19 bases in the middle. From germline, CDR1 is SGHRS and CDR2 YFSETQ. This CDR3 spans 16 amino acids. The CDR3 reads CASSPGDGISADTQYF. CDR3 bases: TGCGCCAGCAGCCCCGGGGACGGAATATCCGCAGATACGCAGTATTTT. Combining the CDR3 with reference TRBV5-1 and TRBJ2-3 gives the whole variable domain KAGVTQTPRYLIKTRGQQVTLSCSPISGHRSVSWYQQTPGQGLQFLFEYFSETQRNKGNFPGRFSGRQFSNSRSEMNVSTLELGDSALYLCASSPGDGISADTQYFGPGTRLTVL.

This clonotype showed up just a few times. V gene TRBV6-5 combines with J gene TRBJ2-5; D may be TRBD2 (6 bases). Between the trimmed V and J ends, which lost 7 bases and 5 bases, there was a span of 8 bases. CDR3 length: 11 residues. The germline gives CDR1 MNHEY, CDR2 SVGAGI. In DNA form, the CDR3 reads TGTGCCAGCATCCGGGGGGAGACCCAGTACTTC. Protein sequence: CASIRGETQYF.

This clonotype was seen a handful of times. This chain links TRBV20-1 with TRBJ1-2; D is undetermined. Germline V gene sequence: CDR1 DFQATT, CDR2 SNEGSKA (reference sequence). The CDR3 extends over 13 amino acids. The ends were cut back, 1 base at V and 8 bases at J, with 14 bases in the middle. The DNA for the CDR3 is TGCAGTGCTAGAGCCCAGGTCTGGGAGGGCTACACCTTC. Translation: CSARAQVWEGYTF.

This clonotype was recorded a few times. The CDR3 DNA reads as TGTGCCAGCAGCGCGGGACTCCAAAACAATGAGCAGTTCTTC. Protein: CASSAGLQNNEQFF. The chain carries TRBV7-2 and TRBJ2-1, with D possibly being TRBD2 (6 bases). CDR1 and CDR2 from the germline V gene are SGHTA and FQGNSA. Trimming pared 5 bases from V and 5 bases from J, leaving 13 bases between. This CDR3 comprises 14 residues. The full variable domain, in which reference TRBV7-2 and TRBJ2-1 provide the parts outside the CDR3, is GAGVSQSPSNKVTEKGKDVELRCDPISGHTALYWYRQSLGQGLEFLIYFQGNSAPDKSGLPSDRFSAERTGGSVSTLTIQRTQQEDSAVYLCASSAGLQNNEQFFGPGTRLTVL.

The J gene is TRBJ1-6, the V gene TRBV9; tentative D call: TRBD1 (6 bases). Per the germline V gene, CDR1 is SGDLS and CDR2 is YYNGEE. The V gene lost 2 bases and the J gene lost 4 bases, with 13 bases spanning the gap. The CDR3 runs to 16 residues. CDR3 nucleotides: TGTGCCAGCAGCGTCTCCAAGGACAGATATAATTCACCCCTCCACTTT. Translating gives CASSVSKDRYNSPLHF.

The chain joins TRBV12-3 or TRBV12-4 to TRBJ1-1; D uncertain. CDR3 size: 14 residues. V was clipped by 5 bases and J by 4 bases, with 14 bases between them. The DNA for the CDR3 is TGTGCCAGCAGTCCGGGTGTTGGGGTCACTGAAGCTTTCTTT. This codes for CASSPGVGVTEAFF.

CDR3 in amino acids: CASSLNQVSYNEQFF. CDR3 in DNA: TGTGCCAGCAGCCTCAATCAGGTCTCCTACAATGAGCAGTTCTTC. The V call is TRBV7-9, the J call TRBJ2-1, with D uncertain. V was shortened by 5 bases and J by 0 bases, with 11 bases between the two germline ends. The V gene's germline CDR1 is SEHNR and CDR2 FQNEAQ (reference sequence). This CDR3 has 15 amino acids. Based on the CDR3 plus reference TRBV7-9 and TRBJ2-1, the full variable domain is DTGVSQNPRHKITKRGQNVTFRCDPISEHNRLYWYRQTLGQGPEFLTYFQNEAQLEKSRLLSDRFSAERPKGSFSTLEIQRTEQGDSAMYLCASSLNQVSYNEQFFGPGTRLTVL.

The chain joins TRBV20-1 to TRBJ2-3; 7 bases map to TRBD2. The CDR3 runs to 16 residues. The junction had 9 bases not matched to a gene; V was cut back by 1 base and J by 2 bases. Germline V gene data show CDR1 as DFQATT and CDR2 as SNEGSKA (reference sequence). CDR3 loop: CSARGGGVANTDTQYF. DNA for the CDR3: TGCAGTGCTAGAGGTGGGGGGGTAGCGAACACAGATACGCAGTATTTT.

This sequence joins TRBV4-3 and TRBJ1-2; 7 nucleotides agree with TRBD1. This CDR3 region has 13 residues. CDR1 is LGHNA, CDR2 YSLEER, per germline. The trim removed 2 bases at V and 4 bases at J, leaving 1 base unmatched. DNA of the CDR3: TGCGCCAGCAGCCAATGGACAGGCTATGGCTACACCTTC. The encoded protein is CASSQWTGYGYTF.

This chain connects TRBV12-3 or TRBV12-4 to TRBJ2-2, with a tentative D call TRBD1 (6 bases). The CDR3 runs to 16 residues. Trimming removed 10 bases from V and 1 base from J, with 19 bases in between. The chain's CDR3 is CATASRGSLNTGELFF. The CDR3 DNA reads TGTGCCACCGCCTCGAGGGGGAGCTTGAACACCGGGGAGCTGTTTTTT.

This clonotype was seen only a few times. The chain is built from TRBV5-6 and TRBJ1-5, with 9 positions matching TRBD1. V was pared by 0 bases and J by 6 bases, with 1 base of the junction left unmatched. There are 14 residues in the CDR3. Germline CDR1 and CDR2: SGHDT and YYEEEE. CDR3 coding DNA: TGTGCCAGCAGCTTGGACAGGGGGCTTCAGCCCCAGCATTTT. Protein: CASSLDRGLQPQHF.

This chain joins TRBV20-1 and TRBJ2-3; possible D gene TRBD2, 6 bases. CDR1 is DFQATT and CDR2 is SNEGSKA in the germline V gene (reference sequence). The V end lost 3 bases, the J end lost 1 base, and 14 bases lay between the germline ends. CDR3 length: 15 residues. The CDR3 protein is CSASDGRGGTDTQYF. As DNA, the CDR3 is TGCAGTGCTAGTGACGGGAGAGGAGGCACAGATACGCAGTATTTT.

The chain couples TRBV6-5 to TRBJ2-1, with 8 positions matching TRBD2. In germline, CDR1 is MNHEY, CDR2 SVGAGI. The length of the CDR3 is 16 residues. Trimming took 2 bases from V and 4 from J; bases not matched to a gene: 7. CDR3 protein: CASSYRRRGGYNEQFF. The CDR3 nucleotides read TGTGCCAGCAGTTACCGCAGACGGGGGGGTTACAATGAGCAGTTCTTC.

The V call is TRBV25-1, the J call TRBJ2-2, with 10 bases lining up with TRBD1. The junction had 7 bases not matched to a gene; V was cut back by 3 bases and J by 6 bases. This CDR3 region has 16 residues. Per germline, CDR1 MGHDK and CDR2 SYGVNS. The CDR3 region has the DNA TGTGCCAGCAGTGAGGCCGGACAGGGGGGCGCCGGGGAGCTGTTTTTT. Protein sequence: CASSEAGQGGAGELFF.